Shown below are 9 T cell receptor beta chains from a single sample sequenced in a study of graft-versus-host responses after intestinal transplantation. Clones were sequenced by immunoSEQ multiplex PCR, and TCRdb holds only the in-frame ones, with some missing. Found here are 40,000 to 55,000 clones, roughly nine tenths of them singletons; the top ten hold under 4.5%. This specimen consisted of PBMCs, obtained 524 days after transplant. The receptors derive from a human patient who received an intestinal transplant, so some T cells may come from the graft donor.

This clone was seen a single time. The chain has TRBV28 and TRBJ2-1; D is ambiguous. The CDR3 length is 16 residues. The V gene lost 8 bases and the J gene lost 8 bases, with 25 bases spanning the gap. The germline V gene has CDR1 MDHEN and CDR2 SYDVKM. Written as DNA, the CDR3 is TGTGCCAGCCATAGGGATCCTGCCAGGCGTCAAGATGAGCAGTTCTTC. It encodes CASHRDPARRQDEQFF.

V gene TRBV15 combines with J gene TRBJ2-2; a weak D match, TRBD1 (5 bases). Germline V gene data show CDR1 as LNHNV and CDR2 as YYDKDF (reference sequence). This CDR3 contains 17 residues. The V and J ends lost 0 bases and 2 bases respectively, with 13 bases between them. The CDR3 is CATSRDRGQGNTGELFF. DNA for the CDR3: TGTGCCACCAGCAGAGATCGTGGGCAGGGTAACACCGGGGAGCTGTTTTTT.

This chain joins TRBV9 and TRBJ2-1, with a tentative D call TRBD1 (5 bases). The V end lost 3 bases, the J end lost 9 bases, and 22 bases lay between the germline ends. The germline V gene has CDR1 SGDLS and CDR2 YYNGEE. This CDR3 has 16 residues. The CDR3 bases are TGTGCCAGCAGCGGGCCGTCACAGGTCCGGCTAGGTGAGCAGTTCTTC. This gives the protein CASSGPSQVRLGEQFF.

This chain joins TRBV4-2 and TRBJ2-1, with TRBD2 matching 9 bases. V lost 6 bases to trimming and J lost 3 bases; unmatched junction nucleotides: 12. The CDR3 runs to 17 residues. The V gene's germline CDR1 is LGHNA and CDR2 YNFKEQ. The CDR3 region has the DNA TGTGCCAGCAGTGCTGGCCGGGGACTAGCAGACTACAATGAGCAGTTCTTC. Translated, it gives CASSAGRGLADYNEQFF.

The chain uses TRBV9 and TRBJ2-3; D is possibly TRBD2 (7 bases). Germline V CDR1 and CDR2: SGDLS, YYNGEE. V dropped 0 bases and J dropped 6 bases, with 14 bases sitting between them. This CDR3 is built from 15 residues. The DNA of the CDR3 is TGTGCCAGCAGCGTAGGAGCGGGACATAGGGATACGCAGTATTTT. As protein: CASSVGAGHRDTQYF.

The chain is built from TRBV7-2 and TRBJ2-1; weak D call: TRBD2 (6 bases). Germline-derived CDR1 and CDR2 are SGHTA and FQGNSA. The CDR3 loop spans 15 amino acids. Trimming pared 7 bases from V and 8 bases from J, leaving 21 bases between. CDR3 in amino acids: CASTDRGLGLDEQFF. The DNA for the CDR3 is TGTGCCAGCACCGATCGGGGACTGGGCCTCGATGAGCAGTTCTTC.

The chain couples TRBV2 to TRBJ1-2; maybe TRBD1 (6 bases). CDR3 length: 13 amino acids. From germline, CDR1 is SNHLY and CDR2 FYNNEI. V shed 5 bases and J shed 8 bases, with 15 bases lying between them. The CDR3 loop reads CASSRWGAVGYTF. CDR3 nucleotide sequence: TGTGCCAGCAGTCGGTGGGGGGCGGTGGGCTACACCTTC.

The genes are TRBV5-8 and TRBJ2-6; a possible D gene is TRBD1 (5 bases). V dropped 4 bases and J dropped 0 bases, with 14 bases sitting between them. Germline-derived CDR1 and CDR2 are SGHTS and YDEGEE. The CDR3 has 17 amino acids. The CDR3 sequence: CASSLATGPSGANVLTF. CDR3 DNA sequence: TGTGCCAGCAGCCTGGCAACAGGTCCCTCTGGGGCCAACGTCCTGACTTTC.

The rearrangement joins TRBV28 to TRBJ1-2, with D tentatively TRBD1 (6 bases). The CDR3 sequence is 16 residues long. The V and J ends lost 5 bases and 5 bases respectively, with 21 bases between them. Germline V gene lookup returns CDR1 MDHEN and CDR2 SYDVKM. The CDR3 nucleotides are TGTGCCAGCAGTACCGTGAAGGGGGGAGAGGGGTATGGCTACACCTTC. It is translated as CASSTVKGGEGYGYTF.